This T cell receptor beta chain was sequenced in a study of blood T cell repertoires in COVID-19. As for the study in general: Both acute and convalescent COVID-19 samples were obtained from the United States, Italy and Spain. The cDNA or gDNA used as material had been derived from T cells, B-cell-depleted T cells, or PBMCs.

As handled by the study authors: How many nucleated cells were present was estimated from reference gene primer amplification. The method was immunoSEQ multiplex PCR; TCRdb's version includes in-frame clones alone and lacks a portion of them. Clone size and V and J calls were adopted from that table, with D and trimming inferred from the DNA. Of about 200,000 clones in the sample, approximately 90% are singletons; the top ten hold 0.82%. Germline assignment: CDR1 MNHEY and CDR2 SVGAGI. Trimming left V 7 bases short and J 6 bases short, with 19 bases between. There are 14 residues in the CDR3. The sequence derives from a man between 60 and 75 years old with COVID-19, enrolled during active disease. Source material: peripheral blood. V gene TRBV6-5 combines with J gene TRBJ2-7, with D perhaps TRBD1 (6 bases). The CDR3 is CASKVGQGPREQYF. Here the CDR3 DNA reads TGTGCCAGCAAAGTGGGGCAGGGGCCCCGCGAGCAGTACTTC.